This T cell receptor beta chain comes out of a study of sequential checkpoint blockade in melanoma (dated by TCRdb to about 2019). In the study overall: Patients were assigned by 1:1 randomization to either first-line nivolumab followed by ipilimumab (arm A) or ipilimumab followed by nivolumab (arm B). In around four fifths of the matched pre- and post-treatment tumor biopsy pairs, both biopsies came from the same lesion. DNA from 75 to 95 pretreatment melanoma tumor samples was subjected to TCRbeta immunosequencing. About 20 patients had matched tumor biopsies taken before treatment and at week 13, after single-agent nivolumab (arm A) or ipilimumab (arm B). Both trial sequences were followed by maintenance nivolumab. On the study overall, not on this receptor specifically: Achieving clinical benefit was about 30 times more likely for patients whose tumor T-cell fraction and clonality increased by week 13. Small sample sizes and reduced statistical power limited the analyses of tumor T-cell fraction within each arm. Tumor T-cell fraction and clonality were correlated with PD-L1 staining and CD8+ T-cell counts, but not with mutational load. Larger, independent patient cohorts are needed to validate the response-prediction model that combines TCR metrics and mutation burden. In the nivolumab-first arm (arm A), an association was found between pretreatment tumor TIL clonality and response (P = .04).

This clone qualifies as medium-sized (0.01 to 0.1%). Its binding antigen is unknown. No qualities accompany the bases; no much larger clone lies one base away. V is reduced by 1 base and J by 5 bases, leaving a spacing of 8 bases between them. Inclusive of the bounding cysteine and phenylalanine, the CDR3 is 14 residues long. This entry keeps only the CDR3 DNA: 42 bases, framed from base 1. As encoded in the germline V gene, CDR1 is KGHSH while CDR2 is LQKENI. TCRbeta CDR3 regions were immunosequenced from genomic DNA with the immunoSEQ Assay. Genomic DNA was amplified by bias-controlled multiplex PCR before high-throughput sequencing. As for how the authors treated the data: To quantify the absolute abundance of each unique TCRbeta CDR3 region, the sequences were collapsed and filtered. Clonality was defined as 1 minus Pielou's evenness and was calculated using productive rearrangements only. Tumor T-cell fraction was calculated by normalizing TCRbeta template counts to usable DNA, which was estimated from several housekeeping genes. Clones with significantly greater frequencies in on-treatment versus baseline samples were identified using a previously published method. TCRdb obtained this table from immuneACCESS and retained in-frame rearrangements with V and J assigned. These tables miss some clones; where compared with another copy, unresolved V genes account for less than half of the shortfall, and the remainder is unexplained. The V and J calls and clone size come from that table; D and trimming were worked out from the DNA. The table for this sample lists about 2,000 clones; 24% of them were counted only once. The top ten clones comprise about 20% of the sample.

Per the publication, the treatment or condition label means: randomized to nivolumab then ipilimumab (arm A) or the reverse (arm B). Prior DNA-damaging chemotherapy had not been received by any trial patient. CheckMate 064, a randomized, open-label phase II trial of sequential checkpoint blockade, was the source of the samples, all of which came from patients with melanoma. Tumor TCR sequencing used genomic DNA from formalin-fixed paraffin-embedded (FFPE) tissue samples. This sequence originates from a human donor with melanoma. The rearrangement combines TRBV18 with TRBJ1-4; no D segment can be confidently identified. The source material was tumor tissue (inferred from file names), sampled from a patient given nivolumab and ipilimumab in sequence. The DNA sequence follows: TGTGCCAGCTCACCACACGTCCCCAATGAAAAACTGTTTTTT. This gives the protein CASSPHVPNEKLFF.